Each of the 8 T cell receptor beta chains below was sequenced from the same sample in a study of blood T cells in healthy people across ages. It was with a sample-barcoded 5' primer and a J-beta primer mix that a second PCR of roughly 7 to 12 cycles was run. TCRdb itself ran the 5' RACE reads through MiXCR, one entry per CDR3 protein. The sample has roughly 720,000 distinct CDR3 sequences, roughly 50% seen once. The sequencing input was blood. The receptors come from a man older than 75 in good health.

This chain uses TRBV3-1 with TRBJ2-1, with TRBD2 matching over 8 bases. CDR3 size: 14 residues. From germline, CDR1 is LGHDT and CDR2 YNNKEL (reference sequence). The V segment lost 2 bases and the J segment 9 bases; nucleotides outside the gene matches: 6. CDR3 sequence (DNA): TGTGCCAGCAGCCAACTGAGCGGGAGAGCTGAGCAGTTCTTC. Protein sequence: CASSQLSGRAEQFF.

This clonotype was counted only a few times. The CDR3 DNA follows: TGTGCCAGCAGCTTAGCGTCGACCAACTATGGCTACACCTTC. Protein: CASSLASTNYGYTF. The chain carries TRBV7-2 and TRBJ1-2; no firm D call. The V and J ends lost 0 bases and 2 bases respectively, with 7 bases between them. This CDR3 has 14 amino acids. The germline V gene has CDR1 SGHTA and CDR2 FQGNSA.

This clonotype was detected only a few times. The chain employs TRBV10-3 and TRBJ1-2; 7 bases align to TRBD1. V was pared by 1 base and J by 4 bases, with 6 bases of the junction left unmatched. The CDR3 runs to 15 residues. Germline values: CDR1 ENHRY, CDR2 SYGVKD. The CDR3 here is CAISEFGTDRYGYTF. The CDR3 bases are TGTGCCATCAGTGAGTTTGGGACAGACCGCTATGGCTACACCTTC.

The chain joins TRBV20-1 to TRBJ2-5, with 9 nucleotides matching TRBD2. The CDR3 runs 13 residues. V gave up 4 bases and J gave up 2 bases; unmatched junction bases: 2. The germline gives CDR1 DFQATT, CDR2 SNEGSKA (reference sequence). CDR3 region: CSAKLAGQETQYF. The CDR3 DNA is TGCAGTGCTAAACTAGCGGGTCAAGAGACCCAGTACTTC.

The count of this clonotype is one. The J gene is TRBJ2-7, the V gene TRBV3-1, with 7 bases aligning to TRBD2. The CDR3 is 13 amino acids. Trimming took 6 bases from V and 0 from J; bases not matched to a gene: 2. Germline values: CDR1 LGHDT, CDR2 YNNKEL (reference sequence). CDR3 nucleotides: TGTGCCAGCAGGGAGCGGGGCTCCTACGAGCAGTACTTC. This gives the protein CASRERGSYEQYF.

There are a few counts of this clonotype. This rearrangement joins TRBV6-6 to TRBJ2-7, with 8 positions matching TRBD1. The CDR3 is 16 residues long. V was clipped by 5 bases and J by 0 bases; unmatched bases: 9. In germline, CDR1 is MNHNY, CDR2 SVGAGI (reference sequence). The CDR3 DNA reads TGTGCCAGCAGTCCACCCGACAGGGGAAGCTCCTACGAGCAGTACTTC. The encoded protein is CASSPPDRGSSYEQYF.

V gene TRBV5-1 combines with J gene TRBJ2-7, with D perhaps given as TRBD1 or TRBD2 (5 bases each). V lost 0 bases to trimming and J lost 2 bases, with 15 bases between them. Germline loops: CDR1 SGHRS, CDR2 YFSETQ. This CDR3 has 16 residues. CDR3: CASSLAPGTEAYEQYF. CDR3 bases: TGCGCCAGCAGCTTGGCCCCCGGGACGGAGGCCTACGAGCAGTACTTC.

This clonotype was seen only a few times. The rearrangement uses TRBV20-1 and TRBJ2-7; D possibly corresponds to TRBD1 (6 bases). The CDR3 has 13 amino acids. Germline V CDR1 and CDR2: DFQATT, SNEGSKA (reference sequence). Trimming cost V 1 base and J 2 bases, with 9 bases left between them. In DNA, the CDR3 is TGCAGTGCTAGAGGGGACACCACCTACGAGCAGTACTTC. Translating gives CSARGDTTYEQYF.